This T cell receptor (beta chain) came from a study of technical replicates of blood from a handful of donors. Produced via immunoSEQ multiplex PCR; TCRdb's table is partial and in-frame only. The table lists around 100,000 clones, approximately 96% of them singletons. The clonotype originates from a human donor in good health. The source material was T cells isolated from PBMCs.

Written as DNA, the CDR3 is TGTGCCAGCACAGACGGACAGGGCTACGAGCAGTACTTC. Translating it yields CASTDGQGYEQYF. The V call is TRBV28, the J call TRBJ2-7; 8 nucleotides agree with TRBD1. The germline V gene has CDR1 MDHEN and CDR2 SYDVKM. The V gene end was trimmed by 7 bases and the J gene end by 3 bases; junction bases not matched to a gene: 5. The CDR3 totals 13 residues.